Listed below are T cell receptor beta chains from one sample, sequenced in a study of shared clonotypes between healthy human individuals. The data were produced by immunoSEQ multiplex PCR, yet TCRdb's version contains in-frame clones alone and is incomplete. The table records over a million clones, around 97% of them present only once. The sample comprised naive CD4+ T cells sorted from blood. The receptors were gathered from a man aged 25 to 40 in good health. The CDR3 runs from the conserved cysteine through the conserved F or W. The D gene is left open where the match is weak. Not all rows give a size; the values are once, few, many and, for expanded clones, a class.

d_call: -
j_call: TRBJ2-1
v_call: TRBV19
clone_size: -
cdr3_nt: TGTGCCAGTAGTCCCCGCGCTGGCCGCCTCTCCTACAATGAGCAGTTCTTC
cdr3_aa: CASSPRAGRLSYNEQFF

d_call: -
j_call: TRBJ2-1
v_call: TRBV11-2
clone_size: -
cdr3_nt: TGTGCCAGCAGCTTCAACTACAATGAGCAGTTCTTC
cdr3_aa: CASSFNYNEQFF

d_call: -
j_call: TRBJ2-3
v_call: TRBV14
clone_size: -
cdr3_nt: TGTGCCAGCAGCCAAGACTTCGACTGGAGAGGGGCAGATACGCAGTATTTT
cdr3_aa: CASSQDFDWRGADTQYF

d_call: TRBD2
j_call: TRBJ2-1
v_call: TRBV5-4
clone_size: once
cdr3_nt: TGTGCCAGCAGCTCGCGGACTAGCTCCGATGAGCAGTTCTTC
cdr3_aa: CASSSRTSSDEQFF

d_call: -
j_call: TRBJ1-2
v_call: TRBV5-1
clone_size: -
cdr3_nt: TGCGCCAGCAGCTTGTCGATCGGTAATGGCTACACCTTC
cdr3_aa: CASSLSIGNGYTF

d_call: -
j_call: TRBJ2-3
v_call: TRBV7-6
clone_size: -
cdr3_nt: TGTGCCAGCAGCTTAGCGTTACAGGGCGCCATTTCAGATACGCAGTATTTT
cdr3_aa: CASSLALQGAISDTQYF

d_call: -
j_call: TRBJ2-7
v_call: TRBV7-2
clone_size: once
cdr3_nt: TGTGCCAGCAGCTTACGGGGAGGAGGGTACGAGCAGTACTTC
cdr3_aa: CASSLRGGGYEQYF

d_call: TRBD1
j_call: TRBJ1-2
v_call: TRBV2
clone_size: -
cdr3_nt: TGTGCCAGCCGGGACAGGGTCACCTATGGCTACACCTTC
cdr3_aa: CASRDRVTYGYTF

d_call: -
j_call: TRBJ2-6
v_call: TRBV28
clone_size: -
cdr3_nt: TGTGCCAGCAGTCGCTCTGGGGCCAACGTCCTGACTTTC
cdr3_aa: CASSRSGANVLTF

d_call: TRBD2
j_call: TRBJ2-7
v_call: TRBV5-6
clone_size: once
cdr3_nt: TGTGCCAGCACTACTGGACTAGCGGGCCCCTACGAGCAGTACTTC
cdr3_aa: CASTTGLAGPYEQYF

d_call: -
j_call: TRBJ2-3
v_call: TRBV27
clone_size: -
cdr3_nt: TGTGCCAGCAGGCCAGTTTTGGGTACGCAGTATTTT
cdr3_aa: CASRPVLGTQYF

d_call: TRBD1
j_call: TRBJ2-1
v_call: TRBV29-1
clone_size: -
cdr3_nt: TGCAGCGTCGGGACAGGGGCCTACAATGAGCAGTTCTTC
cdr3_aa: CSVGTGAYNEQFF

d_call: -
j_call: TRBJ2-6
v_call: TRBV14
clone_size: -
cdr3_nt: TGTGCCAGCAGCCAAGGATCTTCAGATCGTTTCTCTGGGGCCAACGTCCTGACTTTC
cdr3_aa: CASSQGSSDRFSGANVLTF

d_call: -
j_call: TRBJ2-3
v_call: TRBV10-1
clone_size: -
cdr3_nt: TGCGCCAGCAGTGAGGGCGGTACTAGCACAGATACGCAGTATTTT
cdr3_aa: CASSEGGTSTDTQYF

d_call: -
j_call: TRBJ2-1
v_call: TRBV28
clone_size: -
cdr3_nt: TGTGCCAGCAGGGTAGCAGGCCTTGGCAATGAGCAGTTCTTC
cdr3_aa: CASRVAGLGNEQFF

d_call: -
j_call: TRBJ2-4
v_call: TRBV18
clone_size: -
cdr3_nt: TGTGCCAGCTCACCACAGGCGGCCAAAAACATTCAGTACTTC
cdr3_aa: CASSPQAAKNIQYF

d_call: TRBD2
j_call: TRBJ2-5
v_call: TRBV19
clone_size: -
cdr3_nt: TGTGCCAGTAGTATCGGGGGGCAAGAGACCCAGTACTTC
cdr3_aa: CASSIGGQETQYF

d_call: -
j_call: TRBJ2-7
v_call: TRBV6-1
clone_size: -
cdr3_nt: TGTGCCAGCAGCGCAGGATCAGACAGCCCCTACGAGCAGTACTTC
cdr3_aa: CASSAGSDSPYEQYF

d_call: -
j_call: TRBJ1-2
v_call: TRBV7-9
clone_size: -
cdr3_nt: TGTGCCAGCAGCCCAAAGGGCCCGGGGGAGAGCTATGGCTACACCTTC
cdr3_aa: CASSPKGPGESYGYTF

d_call: -
j_call: TRBJ1-4
v_call: TRBV20-1
clone_size: -
cdr3_nt: TGCAGTGCTAGAAAGGAAAAACTGTTTTTT
cdr3_aa: CSARKEKLFF

d_call: -
j_call: TRBJ1-1
v_call: TRBV29-1
clone_size: -
cdr3_nt: TGCAGCGTTGAGAGGGTGATACTGAACACTGAAGCTTTCTTT
cdr3_aa: CSVERVILNTEAFF

d_call: -
j_call: TRBJ2-5
v_call: TRBV28
clone_size: -
cdr3_nt: TGTGCCAGCAGTTCAAAAATCGGTCCTGCGGTTAGGTGGAATCAAGAGACCCAGTACTTC
cdr3_aa: CASSSKIGPAVRWNQETQYF

d_call: TRBD1
j_call: TRBJ2-3
v_call: TRBV6-1
clone_size: -
cdr3_nt: TGTGCCAGCTGGTACGGACAGGTCACAGATACGCAGTATTTT
cdr3_aa: CASWYGQVTDTQYF

d_call: TRBD2
j_call: TRBJ2-3
v_call: TRBV28
clone_size: -
cdr3_nt: TGTGCCACCGACAGGAACTTAGCGGGACGGAGCACAGATACGCAGTATTTT
cdr3_aa: CATDRNLAGRSTDTQYF

d_call: -
j_call: TRBJ1-1
v_call: TRBV28
clone_size: -
cdr3_nt: TGTGCCAGCAGCGGGTCACCAACTGAAGCTTTCTTT
cdr3_aa: CASSGSPTEAFF

d_call: -
j_call: TRBJ1-3
v_call: TRBV10-1
clone_size: -
cdr3_nt: TGCGCCAGCAGCGGACCTTCTGGAAACACCATATATTTT
cdr3_aa: CASSGPSGNTIYF

d_call: -
j_call: TRBJ2-2
v_call: TRBV23-1
clone_size: -
cdr3_nt: TGCGCCAGCAGTCAATCGGATTTGGGGGGGCATTTACCCAACCTCAACACCGGGGAGCTGTTTTTT
cdr3_aa: CASSQSDLGGHLPNLNTGELFF

d_call: -
j_call: TRBJ2-3
v_call: TRBV5-8
clone_size: -
cdr3_nt: TGTGCCAGCAGCAACCGGGACTTCAACACAGATACGCAGTATTTT
cdr3_aa: CASSNRDFNTDTQYF

d_call: -
j_call: TRBJ1-1
v_call: TRBV5-1
clone_size: once
cdr3_nt: TGCGCCAGCAGCTTTGACCTATTGGAAAACACTGAAGCTTTCTTT
cdr3_aa: CASSFDLLENTEAFF

d_call: -
j_call: TRBJ1-5
v_call: TRBV6-1
clone_size: -
cdr3_nt: TGTGCCAGCAGTGAAGGGAGGGTGTATCAGCCCCAGCATTTT
cdr3_aa: CASSEGRVYQPQHF

d_call: TRBD1
j_call: TRBJ2-7
v_call: TRBV5-8
clone_size: -
cdr3_nt: TGTGCCAGCAGCCCGGCAGGGGGCTTCCCCTACGAGCAGTACTTC
cdr3_aa: CASSPAGGFPYEQYF

d_call: TRBD1
j_call: TRBJ2-5
v_call: TRBV5-6
clone_size: -
cdr3_nt: TGTGCCAGCAGCTTGGACAGGGGTTCGGGAGAGACCCAGTACTTC
cdr3_aa: CASSLDRGSGETQYF

d_call: -
j_call: TRBJ2-1
v_call: TRBV28
clone_size: -
cdr3_nt: TGTGCCAGCAGCCTAGGCGACCGTTACAATGAGCAGTTCTTC
cdr3_aa: CASSLGDRYNEQFF

d_call: -
j_call: TRBJ2-5
v_call: TRBV13
clone_size: -
cdr3_nt: TGTGCCAGCAGCAATGCATACAGAGAAGAGACCCAGTACTTC
cdr3_aa: CASSNAYREETQYF

d_call: -
j_call: TRBJ2-7
v_call: TRBV18
clone_size: -
cdr3_nt: TGTGCCAGCTCACCACTTTCTTTGATGGGCGAGCAGTACTTC
cdr3_aa: CASSPLSLMGEQYF

d_call: -
j_call: TRBJ2-1
v_call: TRBV10-3
clone_size: once
cdr3_nt: TGTGCCGTATGGGGGGGCAGCTCCTACAATGAGCAGTTCTTC
cdr3_aa: CAVWGGSSYNEQFF

d_call: -
j_call: TRBJ1-3
v_call: TRBV7-9
clone_size: -
cdr3_nt: TGTGCCAGCAGCTTAACCTCTGGAAACACCATATATTTT
cdr3_aa: CASSLTSGNTIYF

d_call: -
j_call: TRBJ1-4
v_call: TRBV19
clone_size: -
cdr3_nt: TGTGCCAGCAATAAGCCGGGAGGAAATGAAAAACTGTTTTTT
cdr3_aa: CASNKPGGNEKLFF

d_call: -
j_call: TRBJ2-3
v_call: TRBV6-6
clone_size: -
cdr3_nt: TGTGCCAGCGCCGTGCAGGCTGAGGGCACAGATACGCAGTATTTT
cdr3_aa: CASAVQAEGTDTQYF

d_call: -
j_call: TRBJ2-2
v_call: TRBV10-3
clone_size: -
cdr3_nt: TGTGCCACCGAGAAGAGCGCAGTAACAGGCGGGGAGCTGTTTTTT
cdr3_aa: CATEKSAVTGGELFF

d_call: -
j_call: TRBJ2-7
v_call: TRBV11-2
clone_size: -
cdr3_nt: TGTGCCAGCAGCTCGGGACTCTCCTACGAGCAGTACTTC
cdr3_aa: CASSSGLSYEQYF

d_call: TRBD1
j_call: TRBJ2-7
v_call: TRBV5-1
clone_size: -
cdr3_nt: TGCGCCAGCAGCCGGGGGACAGGCTACTACGAGCAGTACTTC
cdr3_aa: CASSRGTGYYEQYF

d_call: -
j_call: TRBJ2-2
v_call: TRBV7-2
clone_size: -
cdr3_nt: TGTGCCAGCACCCCACGTGTCGGATTCGTCCCCGGGGAGCTGTTTTTT
cdr3_aa: CASTPRVGFVPGELFF

d_call: -
j_call: TRBJ1-3
v_call: TRBV2
clone_size: -
cdr3_nt: TGTGCCAGCAGTGCATCGGACACCATATATTTT
cdr3_aa: CASSASDTIYF

d_call: -
j_call: TRBJ2-3
v_call: TRBV18
clone_size: -
cdr3_nt: TGTGCCAGCTCTCCAAAAGCGGGCGGCACGACAGATACGCAGTATTTT
cdr3_aa: CASSPKAGGTTDTQYF

d_call: -
j_call: TRBJ2-7
v_call: TRBV6-4
clone_size: few
cdr3_nt: TGTGCCAGGGTGGTTGTCGAGCAGTACTTC
cdr3_aa: CARVVVEQYF

d_call: -
j_call: TRBJ2-5
v_call: TRBV2
clone_size: -
cdr3_nt: TGTGCCAGCAGTGAAAGGCAGGGTAGCGAGACCCAGTACTTC
cdr3_aa: CASSERQGSETQYF

d_call: TRBD1
j_call: TRBJ2-6
v_call: TRBV2
clone_size: -
cdr3_nt: TGTGCCAGCAGACGGACAGGGGATGGGTCTGGGGCCAACGTCCTGACTTTC
cdr3_aa: CASRRTGDGSGANVLTF